A selection of T cell receptor beta chains follows, all from one sample in a study of T cell responses to AZD1222 COVID-19 vaccine. The protocol was immunoSEQ multiplex PCR, while the TCRdb copy is restricted to in-frame clones and leaves out a portion. The sample lists about 70,000 clones; about 83% were seen once. The sequences come from peripheral blood, collected on day 0 of AZD1222 vaccination. The receptors originated from an adult in good health. The CDR3 runs from the conserved cysteine through the conserved F or W. D genes are given only for firm matches. The size entry is marked missing in some rows and otherwise reads once, few, many or a size class.

j_call d_call v_call clone_size cdr3_aa cdr3_nt
TRBJ1-2 NA TRBV5-1 NA CASSLGQEGSGYTF TGCGCCAGCAGCTTGGGACAGGAGGGTTCTGGCTACACCTTC
TRBJ1-2 NA TRBV11-1 NA CASSLDPGGAGYTF TGTGCCAGCAGCTTAGATCCTGGGGGCGCAGGCTACACCTTC
TRBJ2-5 TRBD2 TRBV30 NA CAWSPTGREGETQYF TGTGCCTGGAGTCCCACCGGCCGGGAGGGGGAGACCCAGTACTTC
TRBJ2-1 NA TRBV28 NA CATATGTYNEQFF TGTGCCACCGCAACAGGGACCTACAATGAGCAGTTCTTC
TRBJ2-5 NA TRBV6-1 NA CASSEGNQETQYF TGTGCCAGCAGTGAAGGGAATCAAGAGACCCAGTACTTC
TRBJ1-2 NA TRBV28 NA CASNPGGMNYGYTF TGTGCCAGCAATCCGGGAGGCATGAACTATGGCTACACCTTC
TRBJ1-2 NA TRBV6-5 NA CASRTRRSEGYTF TGTGCCAGCAGAACCAGAAGGTCGGAGGGCTACACCTTC
TRBJ1-5 NA TRBV7-2 few CASSPGAGWNQPQHF TGTGCCAGCAGCCCGGGGGCGGGGTGGAATCAGCCCCAGCATTTT
TRBJ1-2 NA TRBV28 NA CASSYGIYGYTF TGTGCCAGCAGTTACGGTATCTATGGCTACACCTTC
TRBJ1-1 NA TRBV28 NA CASSFWGTEAFF TGTGCCAGCAGTTTTTGGGGCACTGAAGCTTTCTTT
TRBJ1-2 NA TRBV2 few CASSERQFSGYTF TGTGCCAGCAGTGAACGACAGTTCAGTGGCTACACCTTC
TRBJ1-2 NA TRBV18 NA CASSELRSGTSFDGYTF TGTGCCAGCTCAGAACTCCGGTCCGGGACAAGTTTTGATGGCTACACCTTC
TRBJ1-1 NA TRBV28 once CASSLGTTTLEAFF TGTGCCAGCAGTTTAGGGACGACCACCCTAGAAGCTTTCTTT
TRBJ2-7 TRBD2 TRBV5-6 NA CASTRRTSGGYSYEQYF TGTGCCAGCACAAGGCGGACTAGCGGGGGGTACTCCTACGAGCAGTACTTC
TRBJ1-5 TRBD1 TRBV19 NA CASSYSGQRNQPQHF TGTGCCAGTAGTTATTCGGGACAGAGGAATCAGCCCCAGCATTTT
TRBJ2-3 NA TRBV5-1 NA CASTEPGVGTQYF TGCGCCAGCACCGAGCCCGGAGTCGGTACGCAGTATTTT
TRBJ2-7 NA TRBV7-2 NA CASSLGSGVGEQYF TGTGCCAGCAGCTTGGGGTCAGGGGTAGGGGAGCAGTACTTC
TRBJ1-4 NA TRBV5-1 NA CASSGLATNEKLFF TGCGCCAGCAGCGGGCTTGCAACTAATGAAAAACTGTTTTTT
TRBJ2-1 TRBD2 TRBV19 NA CASSLRVGLAANEQFF TGTGCCAGTAGCCTCCGCGTTGGACTAGCGGCAAATGAGCAGTTCTTC
TRBJ2-3 TRBD1 TRBV10-1 NA CASAPGQGADTQYF TGCGCCAGCGCTCCGGGACAGGGGGCAGATACGCAGTATTTT
TRBJ1-1 NA TRBV30 NA CAWDRGNTEAFF TGTGCCTGGGATCGGGGGAACACTGAAGCTTTCTTT
TRBJ2-1 TRBD2 TRBV6-5 NA CASTPGRGGLNEQFF TGTGCCAGCACCCCGGGGCGGGGGGGCCTCAATGAGCAGTTCTTC
TRBJ1-2 NA TRBV2 NA CASSDRTGYGYTF TGTGCCAGCAGTGACCGAACGGGGTATGGCTACACCTTC
TRBJ1-6 TRBD1 TRBV5-1 NA CASSLGTGLNSPLHF TGCGCCAGCAGCTTGGGGACAGGGCTTAATTCACCCCTCCACTTT
TRBJ1-5 TRBD1 TRBV2 NA CASSAGQLNQPQHF TGTGCCAGCAGCGCGGGACAGTTGAATCAGCCCCAGCATTTT
TRBJ2-7 NA TRBV20-1 NA CSAFGRYEQYF TGCAGTGCTTTTGGGCGCTACGAGCAGTACTTC
TRBJ2-7 TRBD1 TRBV6-5 NA CASGRDRPLSEQYF TGTGCCAGCGGTCGGGACAGGCCTCTTAGCGAGCAGTACTTC
TRBJ1-1 NA TRBV4-1 NA CASSQDYRATEAFF TGCGCCAGCAGCCAAGACTATAGGGCCACTGAAGCTTTCTTT
TRBJ1-2 NA TRBV6-5 NA CASRRIEAGTMSYTF TGTGCCAGCAGGAGAATCGAAGCCGGGACAATGAGCTACACCTTC
TRBJ2-7 TRBD2 TRBV7-3 once CASSSPGLVLYEQYF TGTGCCAGCAGCTCCCCGGGACTAGTTCTCTACGAGCAGTACTTC
TRBJ2-4 TRBD1 TRBV28 NA CASSLTGGSLAKNIQYF TGTGCCAGCAGTTTAACAGGGGGTAGTCTAGCCAAAAACATTCAGTACTTC
TRBJ2-5 TRBD2 TRBV30 NA CAWSGGGAQETQYF TGTGCCTGGAGCGGCGGGGGGGCCCAAGAGACCCAGTACTTC
TRBJ2-7 NA TRBV5-6 NA CASSFWATYEQYF TGTGCCAGCAGCTTTTGGGCAACCTACGAGCAGTACTTC
TRBJ1-4 NA TRBV18 NA CASSPTWGNEKLFF TGTGCCAGCTCACCCACTTGGGGGAATGAAAAACTGTTTTTT
TRBJ2-7 NA TRBV2 NA CASMFAGSQTQYF TGTGCCAGCATGTTCGCCGGCTCCCAAACCCAGTACTTC
TRBJ1-1 TRBD1 TRBV11-2 NA CASSLDSGGSGTEAFF TGTGCCAGCAGCTTAGACTCAGGGGGCTCTGGCACTGAAGCTTTCTTT
TRBJ1-3 TRBD1 TRBV19 NA CASSAGQVAGNTIYF TGTGCCAGTAGCGCGGGACAGGTTGCAGGAAACACCATATATTTT
TRBJ2-1 TRBD2 TRBV18 NA CASMQGGGHNEQFF TGTGCCAGCATGCAGGGCGGGGGGCACAATGAGCAGTTCTTC
TRBJ2-3 TRBD2 TRBV7-2 NA CASSLGGGADTQYF TGTGCCAGCAGCTTAGGCGGGGGGGCAGATACGCAGTATTTT
TRBJ1-5 NA TRBV6-5 NA CASSYSGPNQPQHF TGTGCCAGCAGTTATTCCGGACCCAATCAGCCCCAGCATTTT
TRBJ2-1 NA TRBV14 NA CASSQGRGPRFDEQFF TGTGCCAGCAGCCAAGGGCGGGGGCCCCGTTTCGATGAGCAGTTCTTC
TRBJ2-1 NA TRBV5-1 NA CASSVGQPAVNEQFF TGCGCCAGCAGCGTAGGACAGCCTGCCGTTAATGAGCAGTTCTTC
TRBJ2-1 NA TRBV11-2 NA CASSLDRGGASEQFF TGTGCCAGCAGCTTAGATAGGGGGGGGGCCAGTGAGCAGTTCTTC
TRBJ1-2 NA TRBV27 NA CVTRGEIYGYTF TGTGTGACTAGGGGGGAAATCTATGGCTACACCTTC
TRBJ1-6 NA TRBV30 NA CACSRGRESPLHF TGTGCCTGCAGCAGGGGCCGGGAATCACCCCTCCACTTT
TRBJ1-2 TRBD1 TRBV11-2 NA CASSSRPGGGYGYTF TGTGCCAGCAGCTCACGGCCAGGGGGTGGCTATGGCTACACCTTC
TRBJ2-7 NA TRBV11-2 NA CASSLAWNSYEQYF TGTGCCAGCAGCTTAGCTTGGAACTCCTACGAGCAGTACTTC
TRBJ2-7 NA TRBV28 NA CASSLGNTYEQYF TGTGCCAGCAGTTTAGGGAACACCTACGAGCAGTACTTC
TRBJ2-1 TRBD2 TRBV7-2 NA CASSLPGGYNEQFF TGTGCCAGCAGCCTACCGGGGGGCTACAATGAGCAGTTCTTC
TRBJ1-1 NA TRBV9 NA CASSAGGAGTEAFF TGTGCCAGCAGCGCCGGAGGGGCGGGCACTGAAGCTTTCTTT
TRBJ2-6 NA TRBV14 NA CASSRGEWAGANVLTF TGTGCCAGCAGCCGGGGGGAGTGGGCTGGGGCCAACGTCCTGACTTTC
TRBJ1-1 NA TRBV11-2 NA CASSLDRQAAGGTEAFF TGTGCCAGCAGCCTCGACCGACAGGCCGCAGGTGGCACTGAAGCTTTCTTT
TRBJ1-2 TRBD1 TRBV2 NA CASSEVRQGGGGYTF TGTGCCAGCAGTGAAGTGCGACAGGGTGGAGGGGGCTACACCTTC
TRBJ1-2 TRBD1 TRBV19 NA CASRDRVRGYTF TGTGCCAGTAGGGACAGGGTGCGAGGCTACACCTTC
TRBJ2-1 TRBD1 TRBV11-3 NA CASSPGTGIYNEQFF TGTGCCAGCAGCCCCGGGACAGGTATCTACAATGAGCAGTTCTTC